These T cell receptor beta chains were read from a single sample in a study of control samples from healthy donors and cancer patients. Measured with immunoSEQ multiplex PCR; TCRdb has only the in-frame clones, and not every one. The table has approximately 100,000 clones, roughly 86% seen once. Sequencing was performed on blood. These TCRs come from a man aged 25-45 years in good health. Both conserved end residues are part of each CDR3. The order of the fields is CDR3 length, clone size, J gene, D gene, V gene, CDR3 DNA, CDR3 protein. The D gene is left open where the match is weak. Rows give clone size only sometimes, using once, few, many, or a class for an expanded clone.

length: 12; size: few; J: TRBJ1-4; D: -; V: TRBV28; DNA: TGTGCCTACGGGGGGGCTAATGAAAAACTGTTTTTT; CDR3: CAYGGANEKLFF
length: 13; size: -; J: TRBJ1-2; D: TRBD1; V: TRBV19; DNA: TGTGCCAGTACCGCACAGGGGAACTATGGCTACACCTTC; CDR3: CASTAQGNYGYTF
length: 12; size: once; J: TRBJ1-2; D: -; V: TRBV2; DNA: TGTGCCAGCACCCGCTCCAACTATGGCTACACCTTC; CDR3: CASTRSNYGYTF
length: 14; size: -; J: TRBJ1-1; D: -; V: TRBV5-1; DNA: TGCGCCAGCAGCCCCCTCGGACAGAACACTGAAGCTTTCTTT; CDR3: CASSPLGQNTEAFF
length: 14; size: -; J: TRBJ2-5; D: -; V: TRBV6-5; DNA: TGTGCCAGTCGGAGGGGGGTAGTGGGAGAGACCCAGTACTTC; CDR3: CASRRGVVGETQYF
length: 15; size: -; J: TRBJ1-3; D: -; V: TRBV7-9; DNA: TGTGCCAGCAGCTTGGCGACATCCTCTGGAAACACCATATATTTT; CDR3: CASSLATSSGNTIYF
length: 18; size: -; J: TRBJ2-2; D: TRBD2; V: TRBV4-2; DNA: TGTGCCAGCAGCCCCAGGACTAGCGGGGACTCGAACACCGGGGAGCTGTTTTTT; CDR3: CASSPRTSGDSNTGELFF
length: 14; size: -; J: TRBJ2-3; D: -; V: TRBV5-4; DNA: TGTGCCAGCAGCTTGGAAGGGGCCCGGAGTACGCAGTATTTT; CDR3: CASSLEGARSTQYF
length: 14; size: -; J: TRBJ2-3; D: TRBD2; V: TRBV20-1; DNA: TGCAGTGCTAGTTGGGGGGGAGATTCAGATACGCAGTATTTT; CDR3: CSASWGGDSDTQYF
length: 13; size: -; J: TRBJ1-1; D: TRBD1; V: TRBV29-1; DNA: TGCAGCGTTGATACGGACAGGGCCTCTGAAGCTTTCTTT; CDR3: CSVDTDRASEAFF